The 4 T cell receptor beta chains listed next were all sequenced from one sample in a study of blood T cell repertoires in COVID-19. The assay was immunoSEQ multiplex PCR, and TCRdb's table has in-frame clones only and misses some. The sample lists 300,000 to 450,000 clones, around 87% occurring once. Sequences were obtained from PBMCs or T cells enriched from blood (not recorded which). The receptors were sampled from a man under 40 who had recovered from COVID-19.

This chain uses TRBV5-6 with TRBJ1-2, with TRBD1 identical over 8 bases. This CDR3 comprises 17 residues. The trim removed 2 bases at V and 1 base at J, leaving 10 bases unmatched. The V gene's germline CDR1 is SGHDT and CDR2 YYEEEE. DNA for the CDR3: TGTGCCAGCAGCTTATCACCCGGGACAGGAATTAACTATGGCTACACCTTC. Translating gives CASSLSPGTGINYGYTF.

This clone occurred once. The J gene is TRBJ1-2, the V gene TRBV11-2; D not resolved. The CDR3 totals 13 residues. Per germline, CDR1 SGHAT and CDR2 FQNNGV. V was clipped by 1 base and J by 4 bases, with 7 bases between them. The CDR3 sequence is CASSLGEPYGYTF. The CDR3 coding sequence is TGTGCCAGCAGCTTAGGGGAGCCCTATGGCTACACCTTC.

DNA for the CDR3: TGTGCCATCAGTGAGGAGGGGACACCGAACACTGAAGCTTTCTTT. As protein: CAISEEGTPNTEAFF. J is TRBJ1-1 and V is TRBV10-3; TRBD1 might be the D (6 bases). V shed 2 bases and J shed 1 base, with 11 bases lying between them. The CDR3 totals 15 residues. The germline gives CDR1 ENHRY, CDR2 SYGVKD.

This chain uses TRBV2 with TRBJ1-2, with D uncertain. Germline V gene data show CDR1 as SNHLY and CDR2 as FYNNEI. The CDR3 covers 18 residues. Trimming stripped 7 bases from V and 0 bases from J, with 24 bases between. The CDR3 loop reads CASIPLHFGSPTNYGYTF. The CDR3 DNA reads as TGTGCCAGCATCCCTCTTCATTTCGGGTCCCCGACTAACTATGGCTACACCTTC.